This TCR beta chain is drawn from a study of CD8+ T cells in alopecia areata. At the level of the study: The authors grafted skin from approximately 6-12-month-old C3H/HeJ donors with spontaneous alopecia onto roughly 6-11-week-old female C3H/HeJ mice. Study-wide findings and caveats: It was lesional scalp, especially alopecia totalis/universalis, that showed higher clonality than normal scalp. Scalp samples also yield sequences from resident alphabeta T cells of normal skin.

Using CD4, CD8alpha, NKG2D, NKG2ACE and other markers, pooled cutaneous lymph node cells were sorted. Sequencing templates came from extracted RNA that was reverse transcribed into cDNA. The table came from immunoSEQ multiplex PCR; TCRdb's copy has only in-frame clones and leaves some out. The sample shows approximately 280,000 clones, none of them appearing just once. Only a few counts were recorded for this clone. What it binds is unknown. Gene and germline names: mouse. This sample also contains other DNA sequences that code for the same CDR3. Sequenced input: CD4+ T cells sorted from a lymph node. The receptor's source is a C3H/HeJ mouse with alopecia areata. The strain is characterized by the MHC haplotype H2-k.

CDR3 bases read: TGTGCCAGCAGTGAAAGGGGGCGAGAT. Amino acid sequence: CASSERGRD. The full CDR3 reads CASSERGRDEQYF. The chain recombines TRBV13-3 with TRBJ2-7; D perhaps matches TRBD1 (7 bases). The CDR3 extends 4 residues past the end of the read, so its final part is completed from the germline J gene. From germline, CDR1 is NNHDY and CDR2 SYVADS. This CDR3 spans 13 amino acids.